The T cell receptor beta chain under discussion was sequenced for a study of blood T cell repertoires in COVID-19. Turning to the study itself: Acute-phase and convalescent COVID-19 samples originated in the United States, Italy and Spain. PBMCs, B-cell-depleted T cells, or T cells provided the cDNA or gDNA that made up the material.

In regard to this clone: One end of the junction does not line up with germline, which may come from a read error.

As originally analysed: Reference gene primer amplification gave estimated nucleated cell counts. Repertoires were generated with immunoSEQ multiplex PCR, while TCRdb's copy carries only in-frame clones and drops some. V and J calls and clone size are as listed in that table; D and trimming were resolved from the DNA. The sample has about 310,000 clones, about 90% seen once. This CDR3 is built from 19 residues. Germline V lookup: CDR1 MDHEN, CDR2 SYDVKM. Followed over time, Seattle patients had been enrolled while infection was active. The sequenced sample was peripheral blood. The chain uses TRBV28 and TRBJ1-4; maybe TRBD1 (6 bases). The receptor was derived from a young woman with COVID-19, enrolled during active disease. CDR3 sequence reads: CASSPWGPSDPSVNGKLFF. As DNA, the CDR3 is TGTGCCAGCAGTCCCTGGGGGCCCTCGGATCCCTCCGTAAATGGAAAACTGTTTTTT.